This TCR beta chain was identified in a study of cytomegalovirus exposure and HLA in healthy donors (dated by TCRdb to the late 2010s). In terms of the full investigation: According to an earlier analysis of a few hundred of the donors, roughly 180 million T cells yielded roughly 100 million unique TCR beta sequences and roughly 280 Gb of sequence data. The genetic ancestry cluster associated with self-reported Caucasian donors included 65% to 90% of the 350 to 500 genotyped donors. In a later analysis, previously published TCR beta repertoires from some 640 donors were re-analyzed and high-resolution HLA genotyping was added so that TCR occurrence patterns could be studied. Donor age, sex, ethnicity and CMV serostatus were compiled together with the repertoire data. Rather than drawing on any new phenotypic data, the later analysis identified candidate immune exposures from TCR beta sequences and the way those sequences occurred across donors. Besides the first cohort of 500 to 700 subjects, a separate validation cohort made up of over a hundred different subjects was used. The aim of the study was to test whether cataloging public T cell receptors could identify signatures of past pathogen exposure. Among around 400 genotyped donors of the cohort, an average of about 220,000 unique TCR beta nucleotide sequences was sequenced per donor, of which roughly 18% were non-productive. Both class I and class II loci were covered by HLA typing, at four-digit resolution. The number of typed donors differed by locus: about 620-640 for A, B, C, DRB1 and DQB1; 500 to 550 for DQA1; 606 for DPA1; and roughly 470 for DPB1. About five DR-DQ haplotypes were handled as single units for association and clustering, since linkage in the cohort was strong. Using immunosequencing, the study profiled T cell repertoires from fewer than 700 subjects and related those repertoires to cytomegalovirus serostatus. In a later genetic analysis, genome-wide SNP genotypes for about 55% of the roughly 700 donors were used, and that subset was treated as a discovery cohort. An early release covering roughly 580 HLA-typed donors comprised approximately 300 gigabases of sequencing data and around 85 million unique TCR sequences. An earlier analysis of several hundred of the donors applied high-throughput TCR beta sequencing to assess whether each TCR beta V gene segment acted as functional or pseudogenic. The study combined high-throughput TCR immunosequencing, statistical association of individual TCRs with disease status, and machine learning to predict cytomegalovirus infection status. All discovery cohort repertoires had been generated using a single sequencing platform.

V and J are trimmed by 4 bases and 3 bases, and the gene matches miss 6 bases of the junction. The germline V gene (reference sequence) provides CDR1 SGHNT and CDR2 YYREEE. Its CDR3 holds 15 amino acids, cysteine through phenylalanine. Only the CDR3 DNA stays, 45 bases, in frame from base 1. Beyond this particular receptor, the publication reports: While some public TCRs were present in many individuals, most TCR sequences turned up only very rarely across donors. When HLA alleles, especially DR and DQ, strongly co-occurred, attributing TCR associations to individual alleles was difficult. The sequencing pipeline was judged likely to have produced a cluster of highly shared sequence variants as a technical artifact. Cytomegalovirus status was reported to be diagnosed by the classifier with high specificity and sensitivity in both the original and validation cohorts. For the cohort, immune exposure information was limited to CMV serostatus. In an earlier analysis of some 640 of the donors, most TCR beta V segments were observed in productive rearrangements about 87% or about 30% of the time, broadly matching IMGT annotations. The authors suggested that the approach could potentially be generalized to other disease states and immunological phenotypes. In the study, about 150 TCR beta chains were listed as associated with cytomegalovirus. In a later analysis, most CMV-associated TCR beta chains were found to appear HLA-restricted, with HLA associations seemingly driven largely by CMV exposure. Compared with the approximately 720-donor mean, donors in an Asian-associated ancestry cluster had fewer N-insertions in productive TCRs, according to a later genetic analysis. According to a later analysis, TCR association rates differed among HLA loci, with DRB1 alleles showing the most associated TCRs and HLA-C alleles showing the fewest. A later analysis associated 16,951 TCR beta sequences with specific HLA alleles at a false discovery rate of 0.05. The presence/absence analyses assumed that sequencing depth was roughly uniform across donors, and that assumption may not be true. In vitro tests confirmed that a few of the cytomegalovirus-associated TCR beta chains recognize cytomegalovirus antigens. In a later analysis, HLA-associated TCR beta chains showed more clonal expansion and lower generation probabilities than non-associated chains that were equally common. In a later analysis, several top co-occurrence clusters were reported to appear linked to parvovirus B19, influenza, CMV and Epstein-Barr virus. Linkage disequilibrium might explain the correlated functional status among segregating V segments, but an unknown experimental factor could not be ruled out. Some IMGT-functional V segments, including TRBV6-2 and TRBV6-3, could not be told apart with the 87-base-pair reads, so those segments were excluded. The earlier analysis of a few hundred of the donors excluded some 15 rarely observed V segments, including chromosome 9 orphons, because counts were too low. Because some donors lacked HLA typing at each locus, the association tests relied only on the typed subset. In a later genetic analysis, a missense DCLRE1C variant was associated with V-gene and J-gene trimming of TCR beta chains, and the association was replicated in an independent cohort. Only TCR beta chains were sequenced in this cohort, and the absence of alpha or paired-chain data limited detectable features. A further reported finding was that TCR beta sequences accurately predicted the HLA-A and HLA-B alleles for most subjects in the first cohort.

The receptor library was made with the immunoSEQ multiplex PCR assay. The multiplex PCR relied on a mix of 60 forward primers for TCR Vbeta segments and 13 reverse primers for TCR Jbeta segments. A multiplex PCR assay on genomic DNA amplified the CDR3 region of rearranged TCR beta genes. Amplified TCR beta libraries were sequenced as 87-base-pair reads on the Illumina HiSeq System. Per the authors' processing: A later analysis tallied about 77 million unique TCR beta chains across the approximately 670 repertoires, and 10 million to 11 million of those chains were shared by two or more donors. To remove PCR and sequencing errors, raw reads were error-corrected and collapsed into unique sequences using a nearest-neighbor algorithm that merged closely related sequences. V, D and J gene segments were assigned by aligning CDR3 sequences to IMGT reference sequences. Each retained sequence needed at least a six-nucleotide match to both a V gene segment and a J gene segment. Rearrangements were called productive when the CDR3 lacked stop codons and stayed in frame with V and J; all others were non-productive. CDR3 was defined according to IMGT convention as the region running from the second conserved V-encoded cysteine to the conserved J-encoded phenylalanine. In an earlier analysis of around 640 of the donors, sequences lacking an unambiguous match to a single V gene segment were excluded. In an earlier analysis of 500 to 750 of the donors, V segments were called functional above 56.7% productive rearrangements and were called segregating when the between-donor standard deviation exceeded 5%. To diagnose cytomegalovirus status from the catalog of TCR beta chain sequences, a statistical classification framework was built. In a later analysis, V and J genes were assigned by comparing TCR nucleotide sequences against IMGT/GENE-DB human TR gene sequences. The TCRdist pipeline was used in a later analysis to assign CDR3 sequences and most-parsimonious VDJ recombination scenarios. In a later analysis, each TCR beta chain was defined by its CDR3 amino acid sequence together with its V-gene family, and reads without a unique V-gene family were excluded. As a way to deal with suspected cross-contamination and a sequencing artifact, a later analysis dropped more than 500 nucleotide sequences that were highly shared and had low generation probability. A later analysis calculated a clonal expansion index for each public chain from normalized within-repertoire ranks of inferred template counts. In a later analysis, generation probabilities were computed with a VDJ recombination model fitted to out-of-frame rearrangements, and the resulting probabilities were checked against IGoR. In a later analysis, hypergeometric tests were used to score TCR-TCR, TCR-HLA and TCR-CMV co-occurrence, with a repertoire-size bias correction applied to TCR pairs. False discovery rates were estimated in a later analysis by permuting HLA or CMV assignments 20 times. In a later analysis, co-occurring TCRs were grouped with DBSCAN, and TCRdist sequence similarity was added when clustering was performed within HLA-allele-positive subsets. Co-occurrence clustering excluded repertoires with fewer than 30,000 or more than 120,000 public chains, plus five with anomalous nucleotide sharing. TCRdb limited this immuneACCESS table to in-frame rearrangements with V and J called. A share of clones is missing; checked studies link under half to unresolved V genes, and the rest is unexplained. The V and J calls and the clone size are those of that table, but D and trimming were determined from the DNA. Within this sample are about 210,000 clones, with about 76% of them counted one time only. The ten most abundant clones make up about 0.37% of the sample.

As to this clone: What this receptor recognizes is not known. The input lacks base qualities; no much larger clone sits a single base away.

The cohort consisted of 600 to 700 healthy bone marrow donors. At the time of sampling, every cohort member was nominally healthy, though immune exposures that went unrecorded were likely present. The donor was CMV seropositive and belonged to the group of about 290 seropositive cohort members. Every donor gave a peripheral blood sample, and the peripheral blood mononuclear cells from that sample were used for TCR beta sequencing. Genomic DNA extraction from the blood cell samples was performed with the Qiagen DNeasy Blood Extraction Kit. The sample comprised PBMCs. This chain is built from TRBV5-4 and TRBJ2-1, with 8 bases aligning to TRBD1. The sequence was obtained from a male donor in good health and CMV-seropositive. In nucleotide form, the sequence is TGTGCCAGCAGCCGGACAGGGTCGGGCTACAATGAGCAGTTCTTC. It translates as CASSRTGSGYNEQFF.